A selection of T cell receptor beta chains follows, all from one sample in a study of T cells in Graves' hyperthyroidism and ophthalmopathy. From the multiplex PCR reads, TCRdb called clonotypes with MiXCR, one entry per CDR3 protein. The sample has a few hundred thousand distinct CDR3 sequences; approximately 14% are singletons. Specimen: blood. Receptors were obtained from a woman in her thirties or forties with Graves' hyperthyroidism. CDR3s include the opening cysteine and the closing phenylalanine or tryptophan. The D gene is left open where the match is weak. A row's size may be missing; if present it is once, few, many or a size class.

>few|TRBV14|TRBJ2-5|.
TGTGCCAGCTCCTCTTGGGAGAATCAAGAGACCCAGTACTTC
CASSSWENQETQYF
>few|TRBV29-1|TRBJ2-5|.
TGCAGCGTTGAAGCTGGGGCAGGGTTGGAGACCCAGTACTTC
CSVEAGAGLETQYF
>many|TRBV27|TRBJ2-7|TRBD1
TGTGCCAGCAGTCCAGGACAGGGGTTAATATACGAGCAGTACTTC
CASSPGQGLIYEQYF
>few|TRBV5-1|TRBJ1-2|TRBD1
TGCGCCAGCAGCTTGGAGGGGACAGGGATCTATGGCTACACCTTC
CASSLEGTGIYGYTF
>many|TRBV27|TRBJ1-5|.
TGTGCCAGCAGTTTATTTAGGGGCGAGCCCCAGCATTTT
CASSLFRGEPQHF
>many|TRBV10-1|TRBJ2-3|.
TGCGCCAGCAGTGAGTCGAATTCAGATACGCAGTATTTT
CASSESNSDTQYF
>many|TRBV12-3/TRBV12-4|TRBJ2-7|TRBD2
TGTGCCAGCAGTTTGGTACTAGCGTCGTACGAGCAGTACTTC
CASSLVLASYEQYF
>many|TRBV3-1|TRBJ1-1|TRBD1
TGTGCCAGCAGCCCAGGACAGGCGAATGGTGGAGAAGCTTTCTTT
CASSPGQANGGEAFF
>many|TRBV7-2|TRBJ2-2|.
TGTGCCAGCAGCTTTACCGGGACACAGAACACCGGGGAGCTGTTTTTT
CASSFTGTQNTGELFF
>many|TRBV3-1|TRBJ1-6|.
TGTGCCAGCAGCCAAGATTTAAGTGCAGGGCGGGACTTCGGGTCACCCCTCCACTTT
CASSQDLSAGRDFGSPLHF
>many|TRBV2|TRBJ1-1|.
TGTGCCAGCACATGGACGGACAAGAACACTGAAGCTTTCTTT
CASTWTDKNTEAFF
>few|TRBV7-9|TRBJ2-3|.
TGTGCCAGCAGCTTAGAACGGCGAAATACGCAGTATTTT
CASSLERRNTQYF
>.|TRBV5-6|TRBJ1-5|.
TGTGCCAGCAGCCTGGAGTCCGGGGGCAATCAGCCCCAGCATTTT
CASSLESGGNQPQHF
>few|TRBV7-2|TRBJ2-1|TRBD2
TGTGCCAGCAGTTGGGCTAGCGGGGGGGGTTCCTACAATGAGCAGTTCTTC
CASSWASGGGSYNEQFF
>few|TRBV20-1|TRBJ2-5|TRBD1
TGCAGTGCTAGAGGAGGGGGCTCAGAGACCCAGTACTTC
CSARGGGSETQYF
>many|TRBV12-3/TRBV12-4|TRBJ2-1|TRBD2
TGTGCCAGCAGCCTAGCGGGAGGGCACAATGAGCAGTTCTTC
CASSLAGGHNEQFF
>many|TRBV24-1|TRBJ2-2|TRBD2
TGTGCCACCAGTATTGGGCCGACCACAAAAGGACTAGAGAACACCGGGGAGCTGTTTTTT
CATSIGPTTKGLENTGELFF
>many|TRBV11-3|TRBJ2-2|.
TGTGCCAGCAGCTTAGCGGACAACACCGGGGAGCTGTTTTTT
CASSLADNTGELFF
>many|TRBV18|TRBJ1-5|.
TGTGCCAGCTCAGCCAGACAGCCCCAGCATTTT
CASSARQPQHF
>many|TRBV7-9|TRBJ2-1|TRBD2
TGTGCCAGCAGCTTAGCCGGGACTAGGCGGGATGAGCAGTTCTTC
CASSLAGTRRDEQFF
>many|TRBV6-1|TRBJ2-7|TRBD1
TGTGCCAGCAGTGAAACAGGGGCTGGCGAGCAGTACTTC
CASSETGAGEQYF
>many|TRBV11-2|TRBJ2-1|TRBD2
TGTGCCAGCAGCCGGTTAGCGGGTCTTAATGAGCAGTTCTTC
CASSRLAGLNEQFF
>many|TRBV11-1|TRBJ2-1|TRBD2
TGTGCCAGCAGCTTAATTCTCGGGTTGCTAGCGGACAATGAGCAGTTCTTC
CASSLILGLLADNEQFF
>many|TRBV12-3/TRBV12-4|TRBJ2-1|.
TGTGCCAGCAGCGAGGGTAGCGGCGAGCAGTTCTTC
CASSEGSGEQFF
>.|TRBV19|TRBJ2-2|TRBD1
TGTGCCGCAAAAACCGGGACAGGGAACACCGGGGAGCTGTTTTTT
CAAKTGTGNTGELFF
>many|TRBV28|TRBJ2-1|.
TGTGCCAGCAGTGAATCCAGGTACCTGGAAGACAATGAGCAGTTCTTC
CASSESRYLEDNEQFF
>many|TRBV10-3|TRBJ1-2|.
TGTGCCATCAGTGAAGGGCAGAGCGTCTCAACTGGCTACACCTTC
CAISEGQSVSTGYTF
>few|TRBV20-1|TRBJ1-1|TRBD1
TGCAGTGCTAGCCCCATGACAGGGAAGAACACTGAAGCTTTCTTT
CSASPMTGKNTEAFF
>many|TRBV3-1|TRBJ2-1|.
TGTGCCAGCAGCCGGGGGGATGAGCAGTTCTTC
CASSRGDEQFF
>.|TRBV10-3|TRBJ1-4|TRBD1
TGTGCCATCAGTGAGTCGATGACAGGGGATGAAAAACTGTTTTTT
CAISESMTGDEKLFF
>.|TRBV6-1|TRBJ1-5|.
TGTGCCAGCAGTGACGGAGGGGGGTATAGCAATCAGCCCCAGCATTTT
CASSDGGGYSNQPQHF
>many|TRBV28|TRBJ1-4|.
TGTGCCAGCAGTTTCTCGGCTCCGACAACTAATGAAAAACTGTTTTTT
CASSFSAPTTNEKLFF
>many|TRBV5-1|TRBJ1-1|.
TGCGCCAGCAGCTTAATTGGTGGCACTGAAGCTTTCTTT
CASSLIGGTEAFF
>many|TRBV27|TRBJ2-1|TRBD2
TGTGCCAGCAGTTTATCAGGACTAGCGGGAGGCAATGAGCAGTTCTTC
CASSLSGLAGGNEQFF
>few|TRBV6-1|TRBJ2-7|.
TGTGCCAGCAGTCCCGGGAGAGGGCTCTACGAGCAGTACTTC
CASSPGRGLYEQYF
>.|TRBV20-1|TRBJ2-7|TRBD1
TGCAGTGCTGACAGGGTAACCTCCTACGAGCAGTACTTC
CSADRVTSYEQYF
>many|TRBV2|TRBJ2-7|.
TGTGCCAGCGTCGACGCGGGAGAGGGGGACTACGAGCAGTACTTC
CASVDAGEGDYEQYF
>many|TRBV6-5|TRBJ2-7|.
TGTGCCAGCAGTTACTCGACCCCGGGCTCCTACGAGCAGTACTTC
CASSYSTPGSYEQYF
>.|TRBV6-2/TRBV6-3|TRBJ1-2|.
TGTGCCAGCAGTATTAAGGTGGGAAGAGATGGCTACACCTTC
CASSIKVGRDGYTF
>many|TRBV5-1|TRBJ2-3|.
TGCGCCAGCAGCTTGCAGGGGACGGCCACAGATACGCAGTATTTT
CASSLQGTATDTQYF